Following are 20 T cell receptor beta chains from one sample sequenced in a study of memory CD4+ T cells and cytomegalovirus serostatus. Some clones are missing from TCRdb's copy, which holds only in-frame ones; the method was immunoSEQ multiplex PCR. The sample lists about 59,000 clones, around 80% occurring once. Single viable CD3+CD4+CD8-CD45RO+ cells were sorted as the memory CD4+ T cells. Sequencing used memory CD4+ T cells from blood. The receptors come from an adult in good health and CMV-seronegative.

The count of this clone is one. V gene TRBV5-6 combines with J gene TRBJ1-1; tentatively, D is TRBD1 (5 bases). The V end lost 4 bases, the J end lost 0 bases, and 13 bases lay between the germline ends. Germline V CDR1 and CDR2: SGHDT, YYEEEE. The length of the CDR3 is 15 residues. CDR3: CASSIQGNMNTEAFF. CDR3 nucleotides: TGTGCCAGCAGCATCCAGGGAAACATGAACACTGAAGCTTTCTTT.

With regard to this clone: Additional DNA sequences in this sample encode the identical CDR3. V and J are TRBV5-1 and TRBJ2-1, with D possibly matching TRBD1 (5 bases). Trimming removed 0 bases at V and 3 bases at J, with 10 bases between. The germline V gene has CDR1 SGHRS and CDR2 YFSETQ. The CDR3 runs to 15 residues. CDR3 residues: CASSLGQGSYNEQFF. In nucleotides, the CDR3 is TGCGCCAGCAGCTTGGGGCAGGGTAGCTACAATGAGCAGTTCTTC.

The CDR3 protein is CASRDSGANVLTF. CDR3 nucleotides: TGTGCCAGCAGAGACTCTGGGGCCAACGTCCTGACTTTC. The chain joins TRBV9 to TRBJ2-6; D gene ambiguous. The CDR3 length is 13 residues. CDR1 SGDLS and CDR2 YYNGEE come from the germline V gene. V shed 5 bases and J shed 0 bases, with 3 bases lying between them.

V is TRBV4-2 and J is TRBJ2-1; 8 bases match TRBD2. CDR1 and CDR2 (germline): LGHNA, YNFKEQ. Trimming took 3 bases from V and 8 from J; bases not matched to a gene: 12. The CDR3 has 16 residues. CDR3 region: CASSQTDGLAIYEQFF. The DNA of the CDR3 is TGTGCCAGCAGCCAGACAGACGGACTAGCTATATATGAGCAGTTCTTC.

This CDR3 reads CASSFAGAGYEQYF. In nucleotides, the CDR3 is TGTGCCAGCAGCTTCGCGGGAGCAGGCTACGAGCAGTACTTC. This sequence joins TRBV11-2 and TRBJ2-7, with 7 bases fitting TRBD2. The CDR3 covers 14 residues. V shed 3 bases and J 3 bases; nucleotides not matched to a gene: 5. Germline V gene sequence: CDR1 SGHAT, CDR2 FQNNGV.

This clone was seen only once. DNA for the CDR3: TGCACCAGCAGCTTACGGACAGGGGCGAGCTCACCCCTCCACTTT. Its translation: CTSSLRTGASSPLHF. The chain uses TRBV1 and TRBJ1-6; the table's D call TRBD1 went unverified against the DNA. TRBV1 corresponds to a pseudogene. This CDR3 has 15 amino acids.

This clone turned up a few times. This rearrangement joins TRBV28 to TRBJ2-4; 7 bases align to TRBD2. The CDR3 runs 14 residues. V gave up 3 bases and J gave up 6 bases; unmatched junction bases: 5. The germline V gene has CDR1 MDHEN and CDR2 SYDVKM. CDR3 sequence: CASSLAGEANIQYF. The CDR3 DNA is TGTGCCAGCAGTTTGGCGGGAGAGGCAAACATTCAGTACTTC.

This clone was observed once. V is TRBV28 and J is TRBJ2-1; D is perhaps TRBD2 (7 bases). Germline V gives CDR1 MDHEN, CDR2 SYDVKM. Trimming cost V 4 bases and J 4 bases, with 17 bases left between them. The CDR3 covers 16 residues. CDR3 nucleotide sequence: TGTGCCAGCAGTTCCCCAAGGGGGGGGTCGTACAATGAGCAGTTCTTC. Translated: CASSSPRGGSYNEQFF.

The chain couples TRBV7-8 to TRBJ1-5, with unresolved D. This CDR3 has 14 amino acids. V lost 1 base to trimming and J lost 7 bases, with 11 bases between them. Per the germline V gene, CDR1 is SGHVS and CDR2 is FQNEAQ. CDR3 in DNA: TGTGCCAGCAGCTTAGGTCGGGCAGGCCAGCCCCAGCATTTT. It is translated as CASSLGRAGQPQHF.

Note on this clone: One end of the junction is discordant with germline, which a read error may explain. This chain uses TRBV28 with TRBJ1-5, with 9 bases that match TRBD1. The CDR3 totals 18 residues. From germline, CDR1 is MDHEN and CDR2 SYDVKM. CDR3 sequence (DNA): TGTGCCACCAGTCGTTACGGACAGGGGCGGGATAGCAATCAGCCCCAGCATTTT. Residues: CATSRYGQGRDSNQPQHF.

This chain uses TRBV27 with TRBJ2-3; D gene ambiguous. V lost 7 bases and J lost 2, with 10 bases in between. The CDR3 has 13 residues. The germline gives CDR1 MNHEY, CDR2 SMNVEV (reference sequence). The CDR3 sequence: CASTLANTDTQYF. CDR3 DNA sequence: TGTGCCAGCACTCTGGCCAACACAGATACGCAGTATTTT.

The CDR3 DNA reads TGCAGCGTTGAAGTACTAGCGGGATCAGGAGTTGGAAACTACGAGCAGTACTTC. This sequence encodes CSVEVLAGSGVGNYEQYF. This chain links TRBV29-1 with TRBJ2-7; 10 bases match TRBD2. V shed 1 base, J shed 3 bases, and the junction held 15 bases outside the gene matches. The CDR3 has 18 residues. The germline gives CDR1 SQVTM, CDR2 ANQGSEA.

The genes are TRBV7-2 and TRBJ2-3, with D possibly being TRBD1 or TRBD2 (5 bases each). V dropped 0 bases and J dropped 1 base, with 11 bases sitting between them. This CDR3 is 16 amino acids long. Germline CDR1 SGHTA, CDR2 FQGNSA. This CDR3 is CASSLALGAGTDTQYF. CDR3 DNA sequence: TGTGCCAGCAGCTTAGCGCTCGGGGCGGGCACAGATACGCAGTATTTT.

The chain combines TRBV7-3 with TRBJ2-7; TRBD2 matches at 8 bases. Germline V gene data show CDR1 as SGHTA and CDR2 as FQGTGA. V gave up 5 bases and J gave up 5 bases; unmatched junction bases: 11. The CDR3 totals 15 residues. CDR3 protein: CASSPRGGRGNEQYF. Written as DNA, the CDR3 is TGTGCCAGCAGCCCCCGGGGGGGCAGGGGTAACGAGCAGTACTTC.

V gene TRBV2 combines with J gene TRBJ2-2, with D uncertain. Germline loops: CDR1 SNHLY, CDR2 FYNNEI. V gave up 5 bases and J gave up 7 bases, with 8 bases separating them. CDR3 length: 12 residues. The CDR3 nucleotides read TGTGCCAGCAGTAAGACGGACGGGGAGCTGTTTTTT. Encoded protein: CASSKTDGELFF.

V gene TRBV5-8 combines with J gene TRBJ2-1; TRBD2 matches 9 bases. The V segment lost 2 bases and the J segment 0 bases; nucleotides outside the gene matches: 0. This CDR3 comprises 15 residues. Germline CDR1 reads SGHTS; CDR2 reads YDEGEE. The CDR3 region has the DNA TGTGCCAGCAGCTTTAGCGGGAGCTCCTACAATGAGCAGTTCTTC. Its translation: CASSFSGSSYNEQFF. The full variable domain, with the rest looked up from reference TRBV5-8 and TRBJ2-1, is EAGVTQSPTHLIKTRGQQATLRCSPISGHTSVYWYQQALGLGLQFLLWYDEGEERNRGNFPPRFSGRQFPNYSSELNVNALELEDSALYLCASSFSGSSYNEQFFGPGTRLTVL.

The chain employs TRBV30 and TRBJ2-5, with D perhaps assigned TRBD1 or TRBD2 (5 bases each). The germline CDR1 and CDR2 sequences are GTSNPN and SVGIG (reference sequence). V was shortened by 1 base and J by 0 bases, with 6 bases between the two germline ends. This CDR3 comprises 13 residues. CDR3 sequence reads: CAWSGGYQETQYF. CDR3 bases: TGTGCCTGGAGTGGGGGGTACCAAGAGACCCAGTACTTC.

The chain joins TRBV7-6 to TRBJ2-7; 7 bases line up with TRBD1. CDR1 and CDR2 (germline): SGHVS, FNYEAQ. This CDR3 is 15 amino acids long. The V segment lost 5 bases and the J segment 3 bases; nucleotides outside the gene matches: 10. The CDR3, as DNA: TGTGCCAGCAGCCTGGGACCGGGACAGCACTACGAGCAGTACTTC. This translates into CASSLGPGQHYEQYF.

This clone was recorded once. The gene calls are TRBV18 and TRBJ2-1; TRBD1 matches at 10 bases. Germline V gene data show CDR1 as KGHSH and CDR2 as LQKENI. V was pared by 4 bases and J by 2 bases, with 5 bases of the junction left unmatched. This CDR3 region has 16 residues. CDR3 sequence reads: CASSRGGQGTYNEQFF. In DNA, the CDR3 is TGTGCCAGCTCACGGGGGGGACAGGGGACCTACAATGAGCAGTTCTTC.

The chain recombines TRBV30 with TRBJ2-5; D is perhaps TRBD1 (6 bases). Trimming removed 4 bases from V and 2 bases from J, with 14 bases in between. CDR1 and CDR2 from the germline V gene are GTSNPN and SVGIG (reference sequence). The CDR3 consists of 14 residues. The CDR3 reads CAWTTGWQQETQYF. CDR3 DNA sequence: TGTGCCTGGACTACAGGGTGGCAGCAAGAGACCCAGTACTTC. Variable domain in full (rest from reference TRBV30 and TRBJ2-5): SQTIHQWPATLVQPVGSPLSLECTVEGTSNPNLYWYRQAAGRGLQLLFYSVGIGQISSEVPQNLSASRPQDRQFILSSKKLLLSDSGFYLCAWTTGWQQETQYFGPGTRLLVL.